The present TCR beta chain was sequenced within a study of cytomegalovirus exposure and HLA in healthy donors. As for this clone: The antigen is not known.

CDR3 length: 15 amino acids. The germline V gene has CDR1 SGHNT and CDR2 YYREEE (reference sequence). V lost 0 bases to trimming and J lost 2 bases; unmatched junction nucleotides: 3. 60 Vbeta and 13 Jbeta primers were used in PCR. Generated by immunoSEQ multiplex PCR, the TCRdb table keeps only in-frame clones and is missing some. The data show about 170,000 clones, approximately 70% seen once. Points from the study as a whole: It was only CMV serostatus that was available as immune exposure information. In a later analysis, a missense DCLRE1C variant was linked to TCR beta V- and J-gene trimming.

The rearrangement links TRBV5-4 to TRBJ2-7; TRBD1 agrees at 9 bases. The specimen sequenced was PBMCs. This sequence was found in a woman aged 18 to 35 in good health and CMV-seropositive. CDR3 coding DNA: TGTGCCAGCAGCTTGGCAGGGACAGGGACCTACGAGCAGTACTTC. Its translation is CASSLAGTGTYEQYF.